The rows below give T cell receptor beta chains drawn from one sample of a study of vaccination and CD4 T cells after COVID-19. No antigen has been identified for these receptors. Using its own MiXCR run on the PCR reads, TCRdb lists one record per CDR3 protein. The sample has about 6,300 distinct CDR3 sequences, 33% seen once. Sequencing used CD4+ T cells from blood, cultured in vitro. Receptor source: a human donor in good health. The CDR3 runs from the conserved cysteine through the conserved F or W. A D gene is named only where the DNA matches it firmly. The size entry is marked missing in some rows and otherwise reads once, few, many or a size class.

size: .; J: TRBJ2-3; D: TRBD1; V: TRBV18; DNA: TGTGCCAGCTCACCACAGCAGTCGGGACAGGGCACAGATACGCAGTATTTT; CDR3: CASSPQQSGQGTDTQYF
size: few; J: TRBJ2-1; D: TRBD2; V: TRBV20-1; DNA: TGCAGCAGACTAGCGGGGGGGTACAATGAGCAGTTCTTC; CDR3: CSRLAGGYNEQFF
size: medium-sized; J: TRBJ1-1; D: .; V: TRBV5-1; DNA: TGCGCCAGCAGCTTTGACAGACAAGAAGCTTTCTTT; CDR3: CASSFDRQEAFF
size: few; J: TRBJ1-2; D: TRBD1; V: TRBV20-1; DNA: TGCAGTGCTAGCCAGACAGGGGGCGGGGGGTACTATGGCTACACCTTC; CDR3: CSASQTGGGGYYGYTF
size: .; J: TRBJ2-7; D: TRBD1; V: TRBV27; DNA: TGTGCCAGCAAACCGGGACAGGGGCTCTACGAGCAGTACTTC; CDR3: CASKPGQGLYEQYF
size: once; J: TRBJ1-3; D: .; V: TRBV19; DNA: TGTGCCAGTAGTGCTTCTGGAAACACCATATATTTT; CDR3: CASSASGNTIYF
size: few; J: TRBJ2-7; D: TRBD1; V: TRBV10-3; DNA: TGTGCCATCAGTGACACCGGGACAGACTACGAGCAGTACTTC; CDR3: CAISDTGTDYEQYF
size: .; J: TRBJ2-5; D: TRBD2; V: TRBV2; DNA: TGTGCCAGCAGCGTACTAGCGGGAGAAGAGACCCAGTACTTC; CDR3: CASSVLAGEETQYF
size: .; J: TRBJ1-5; D: .; V: TRBV7-2; DNA: TGTGCCAGCAGCTTCAATTGGCAAGGGGATCAGCCCCAGCATTTT; CDR3: CASSFNWQGDQPQHF
size: .; J: TRBJ1-1; D: .; V: TRBV30; DNA: TGTGCCTGGAGCCAACAGGGACGGTCCACTGAAGCTTTCTTT; CDR3: CAWSQQGRSTEAFF
size: .; J: TRBJ2-7; D: .; V: TRBV6-2/TRBV6-3; DNA: TGTGCCAGCAGTTACTCGACCGACCTAGCTTCCTACGAGCAGTACTTC; CDR3: CASSYSTDLASYEQYF
size: .; J: TRBJ2-3; D: TRBD1; V: TRBV10-3; DNA: TGTGCCATCAAGGGACAGGGCCCAGATACGCAGTATTTT; CDR3: CAIKGQGPDTQYF
size: few; J: TRBJ2-7; D: TRBD1; V: TRBV20-1; DNA: TGCAGTGCTAGAGACGGGACAGGGGGTTGGGAGCAGTACTTC; CDR3: CSARDGTGGWEQYF
size: .; J: TRBJ2-7; D: .; V: TRBV7-8; DNA: TGTGCCAGCAGCTTAGTAAGTTCCTACGAGCAGTACTTC; CDR3: CASSLVSSYEQYF
size: few; J: TRBJ1-2; D: .; V: TRBV6-1; DNA: TGTGCCAGCAGTAGCGGGAGGGACTATGGCTACACCTTC; CDR3: CASSSGRDYGYTF
size: .; J: TRBJ2-3; D: TRBD2; V: TRBV10-1; DNA: TGCGCCAAAAAGGGGGGAGCGGGAGTACCCACCAAACCAAATACGCAGTATTTT; CDR3: CAKKGGAGVPTKPNTQYF
size: .; J: TRBJ2-1; D: TRBD1; V: TRBV29-1; DNA: TGCAGCGTGGGGGACAGTTACAATGAGCAGTTCTTC; CDR3: CSVGDSYNEQFF
size: .; J: TRBJ2-4; D: TRBD1; V: TRBV2; DNA: TGTGCCAGCAGCGGACAGGGGGCTTCAAACATTCAGTACTTC; CDR3: CASSGQGASNIQYF
size: few; J: TRBJ1-6; D: .; V: TRBV27; DNA: TGTGCCAGCAGTAACCGGGCTCATAATTCACCCCTCCACTTT; CDR3: CASSNRAHNSPLHF
size: .; J: TRBJ1-1; D: TRBD1; V: TRBV7-9; DNA: TGTGCCAGCAGCATCATTCAGGGGGGAGCTTTCTTT; CDR3: CASSIIQGGAFF
size: .; J: TRBJ2-5; D: .; V: TRBV20-1; DNA: TGCAGTGCTAGAGGCGCAGGACAACAAGAGACCCAGTACTTC; CDR3: CSARGAGQQETQYF
size: .; J: TRBJ2-1; D: .; V: TRBV6-5; DNA: TGTGCCAGCAGTTACTCGCTAGGGTACGACAATGAGCAGTTCTTC; CDR3: CASSYSLGYDNEQFF
size: few; J: TRBJ1-5; D: .; V: TRBV28; DNA: TGTGCCAGCAGTTTGCGCCAGCCCCAGCATTTT; CDR3: CASSLRQPQHF
size: few; J: TRBJ2-3; D: TRBD2; V: TRBV7-9; DNA: TGTGCCAGCAGCTTAGCCGGGAGGGCGTCAGATACGCAGTATTTT; CDR3: CASSLAGRASDTQYF
size: .; J: TRBJ1-1; D: .; V: TRBV20-1; DNA: TGCAGTGCTAGACCCCCGAGTGGCCGTTTTTCTGAAGCTTTCTTT; CDR3: CSARPPSGRFSEAFF
size: .; J: TRBJ1-6; D: .; V: TRBV27; DNA: TGTGCCAGCAGTTTAGGGAACTCCCGAGCGTCACCCCTCCACTTT; CDR3: CASSLGNSRASPLHF
size: .; J: TRBJ2-1; D: .; V: TRBV27; DNA: TGTGCCAGCAGTTACAGGATCTACAATGAGCAGTTCTTC; CDR3: CASSYRIYNEQFF
size: .; J: TRBJ2-2; D: .; V: TRBV7-2; DNA: TGTGCCAGCAGCTTAATGTCAGGGCCCGGGGAGCTGTTTTTT; CDR3: CASSLMSGPGELFF
size: few; J: TRBJ2-1; D: TRBD2; V: TRBV20-1; DNA: TGCAGTACAGGGACTAGCGCTTACAATGAGCAGTTCTTC; CDR3: CSTGTSAYNEQFF
size: .; J: TRBJ2-1; D: TRBD1; V: TRBV12-3/TRBV12-4; DNA: TGTGCCAGCAGTTCCCGGACAGGGGCGAGCGTGGGTTACAATGAGCAGTTCTTC; CDR3: CASSSRTGASVGYNEQFF
size: .; J: TRBJ2-7; D: .; V: TRBV5-8; DNA: TGTGCCAGCAGCCGGAGGGGGGGAAGCTCCTACGAGCAGTACTTC; CDR3: CASSRRGGSSYEQYF
size: few; J: TRBJ2-1; D: TRBD2; V: TRBV20-1; DNA: TGCAGTGCTCCAGGGACTAGCGGGAGTAGGTACAATGAGCAGTTCTTC; CDR3: CSAPGTSGSRYNEQFF
size: .; J: TRBJ2-1; D: TRBD2; V: TRBV24-1; DNA: TGTGCCACCAGTGGCGGACTAGCGGGAGGCCGCTACAATGAGCAGTTCTTC; CDR3: CATSGGLAGGRYNEQFF
size: .; J: TRBJ1-2; D: .; V: TRBV28; DNA: TGTGCCAGCACTTCTTCGGGGGTATCAGGTGGCTACACCTTC; CDR3: CASTSSGVSGGYTF
size: few; J: TRBJ1-2; D: TRBD1; V: TRBV28; DNA: TGTGCCAGTCTGGGACAGTACTATGGCTACACCTTC; CDR3: CASLGQYYGYTF
size: few; J: TRBJ1-1; D: .; V: TRBV2; DNA: TGTGCCAGCAGTGTCGGATGGAACACTGAAGCTTTCTTT; CDR3: CASSVGWNTEAFF
size: few; J: TRBJ2-1; D: .; V: TRBV2; DNA: TGTGCCAGCAGTGTTCTCTTGCGCCCGATCAATGAGCAGTTCTTC; CDR3: CASSVLLRPINEQFF
size: .; J: TRBJ2-2; D: .; V: TRBV2; DNA: TGTGCCAGCAGTGTCTTAGGGGCCGGGGAGCTGTTTTTT; CDR3: CASSVLGAGELFF
size: few; J: TRBJ2-7; D: .; V: TRBV6-1; DNA: TGTGCCAGCGGGGCGCGGTGGTACGAGCAGTACTTC; CDR3: CASGARWYEQYF
size: few; J: TRBJ1-2; D: .; V: TRBV4-1; DNA: TGCGCCAGCAGCCAAGATCGGGGCAGGGCTGGCTACACCTTC; CDR3: CASSQDRGRAGYTF
size: few; J: TRBJ2-2; D: TRBD2; V: TRBV6-2/TRBV6-3; DNA: TGTGCCAGCAGTTACCGGGGGGGGCTCGTCAGGCCCGGGGAGCTGTTTTTT; CDR3: CASSYRGGLVRPGELFF